These 21 T cell receptor beta chains were sequenced from one sample in a study of T-cell reconstitution after alpha-beta-depleted transplantation in children. Unique molecular identifiers were incorporated into the prepared TCRbeta library. In TCRdb, the PCR reads were re-called with MiXCR into one record per CDR3 protein. Seen here are 280,000 or so distinct CDR3 sequences, around a tenth observed once, and the top ten hold about a quarter. Sequencing used peripheral blood, obtained 180 days after TCRalphabeta/CD19-depleted stem cell transplant. The receptors were gathered from a male patient between 2 and 10 years old who had a stem cell transplant for chronic granulomatous disease, so the T cells may come from the graft donor.

This clonotype was counted ten times or more. V is TRBV29-1 and J is TRBJ2-2, with a possible D match to TRBD2 (5 bases). Trimming removed 5 bases at V and 1 base at J, with 8 bases between. Germline CDR1 reads SQVTM; CDR2 reads ANQGSEA. CDR3 length: 13 amino acids. CDR3 sequence: CSVLSGNTGELFF. DNA for the CDR3: TGCAGCGTTCTAAGCGGGAACACCGGGGAGCTGTTTTTT.

This clonotype was counted many times. The V and J genes are TRBV29-1 and TRBJ2-7; 12 positions agree with TRBD1. Germline lookup yields CDR1 SQVTM and CDR2 ANQGSEA. The CDR3 totals 14 residues. With 4 bases clipped from V and 2 bases from J, the junction kept 3 bases outside the gene matches. The CDR3 reads CSVVGTGGPYEQYF. Written as DNA, the CDR3 is TGCAGCGTTGTTGGGACAGGGGGCCCCTACGAGCAGTACTTC.

This clonotype was picked up many times. V gene TRBV7-2 combines with J gene TRBJ1-5; D perhaps matches TRBD1 (5 bases). Germline V lookup: CDR1 SGHTA, CDR2 FQGNSA. This CDR3 contains 15 residues. The V end lost 1 base, the J end lost 0 bases, and 7 bases lay between the germline ends. The CDR3 DNA is TGTGCCAGCAGCTTAGGGACACATAGCAATCAGCCCCAGCATTTT. Encoded protein: CASSLGTHSNQPQHF.

This clonotype was counted many times. V and J are TRBV12-3 or TRBV12-4 and TRBJ2-3, with TRBD2 matching over 7 bases. The CDR3 consists of 15 residues. Trimming at V came to 2 bases and at J to 2 bases, leaving 4 bases not matched to a gene. CDR3 DNA sequence: TGTGCCAGCAGTTTACGCGGGGGAAACACAGATACGCAGTATTTT. Protein product: CASSLRGGNTDTQYF.

This clonotype has ten or more counts. This rearrangement joins TRBV29-1 to TRBJ2-1; unclear D gene. The V gene lost 6 bases and the J gene lost 9 bases, with 9 bases spanning the gap. The CDR3 consists of 10 residues. From germline, CDR1 is SQVTM and CDR2 ANQGSEA. CDR3 bases: TGCAGCGTGCCAGGAGCTGAGCAGTTCTTC. As protein: CSVPGAEQFF.

This clonotype was observed many times. This sequence joins TRBV4-1 and TRBJ2-2; TRBD2 matches 9 bases. CDR1 and CDR2 (germline): MGHRA, YSYEKL. V lost 2 bases and J lost 2; bases outside the gene matches: 6. The CDR3 loop spans 17 amino acids. CDR3 bases: TGCGCCAGCAGCCAATTTGCGGGGGGGGGTAACACCGGGGAGCTGTTTTTT. It encodes CASSQFAGGGNTGELFF.

The sample holds many counts of this clonotype. The rearrangement joins TRBV20-1 to TRBJ2-1, with 10 bases matching TRBD2. The CDR3 length is 22 residues. The germline CDR1 and CDR2 sequences are DFQATT and SNEGSKA (reference sequence). The trim removed 6 bases at V and 0 bases at J, leaving 26 bases unmatched. CDR3: CSATALAGVTGGQGSSYNEQFF. For the CDR3, the DNA is TGCAGTGCCACAGCCCTAGCGGGAGTTACCGGCGGACAGGGTAGCTCCTACAATGAGCAGTTCTTC.

The sample holds one count of this clonotype. This clone may be a read error of a much larger clone one base away. The chain combines TRBV7-8 with TRBJ2-2; D gene uncertain. The CDR3 runs to 17 residues. Germline CDR1 is SGHVS and CDR2 is FQNEAQ. With 4 bases removed from V and 1 base from J, the gap between germline ends came to 16 bases. The CDR3, as DNA: TGTGCCAGCAGCTCACAAACACGGAACGTGAACACCGGGGAGCTGTTTTTT. This translates into CASSSQTRNVNTGELFF.

With regard to this clonotype: Germline and junction disagree at one end, which may indicate a read error. V is TRBV7-9 and J is TRBJ2-7; D may be TRBD1 (5 bases). The CDR3 totals 16 residues. Germline CDR1 reads SEHNR; CDR2 reads FQNEAQ (reference sequence). This CDR3 is CASSLAGAHLSYEQSF. In nucleotides, the CDR3 is TGTGCCAGCAGCTTAGCAGGGGCCCACCTCTCCTACGAGCAGTCCTTC.

This clonotype showed up many times. This chain uses TRBV25-1 with TRBJ2-1; the match to TRBD1 covers 9 bases. The germline gives CDR1 MGHDK, CDR2 SYGVNS. The junction had 18 bases not matched to a gene; V was cut back by 3 bases and J by 6 bases. CDR3 length: 19 amino acids. The CDR3 sequence: CASSDLGPSSRDRVNEQFF. The CDR3 bases are TGTGCCAGCAGTGATCTGGGACCCTCTTCCCGGGACAGGGTCAATGAGCAGTTCTTC. The whole variable domain, remainder taken from reference TRBV25-1 and TRBJ2-1, is EADIYQTPRYLVIGTGKKITLECSQTMGHDKMYWYQQDPGMELHLIHYSYGVNSTEKGDLSSESTVSRIRTEHFPLTLESARPSHTSQYLCASSDLGPSSRDRVNEQFFGPGTRLTVL.

The chain uses TRBV4-2 and TRBJ2-3, with 13 bases fitting TRBD2. The CDR3 extends over 18 amino acids. Germline V lookup: CDR1 LGHNA, CDR2 YNFKEQ. V was clipped by 1 base and J by 2 bases; unmatched bases: 6. CDR3 DNA: TGTGCCAGCAGCCAAGCTTACGGGACTAGCGGGACCACAGATACGCAGTATTTT. This encodes CASSQAYGTSGTTDTQYF.

This clonotype was picked up many times. The chain carries TRBV19 and TRBJ2-1; D remains unclear. There are 13 residues in the CDR3. The V end lost 8 bases, the J end lost 0 bases, and 8 bases lay between the germline ends. Germline CDR1 reads LNHDA; CDR2 reads SQIVND (reference sequence). The CDR3 sequence is CASRGLSYNEQFF. The CDR3 DNA reads TGTGCCAGTCGAGGCCTCTCCTACAATGAGCAGTTCTTC.

This clonotype was seen at least ten times. The chain links TRBV29-1 to TRBJ1-6; 7 positions match TRBD1. The CDR3 spans 13 residues. Germline V gives CDR1 SQVTM, CDR2 ANQGSEA. Unmatched junction bases numbered 3, after V lost 5 bases and J lost 5 bases. The DNA for the CDR3 is TGCAGCGTTCAGACAGGGAATAATTCACCCCTCCACTTT. Residues: CSVQTGNNSPLHF.

This clonotype has at least ten counts. The V and J genes are TRBV29-1 and TRBJ2-1; 7 bases line up with TRBD2. The germline gives CDR1 SQVTM, CDR2 ANQGSEA. Unmatched junction bases numbered 12, after V lost 0 bases and J lost 4 bases. The CDR3 length is 17 residues. The CDR3 region is CSVEDSPERETYNEQFF. The CDR3 region has the DNA TGCAGCGTTGAAGATTCGCCCGAGCGGGAAACATACAATGAGCAGTTCTTC.

This clonotype was found many times. The chain carries TRBV5-5 and TRBJ2-7, with 7 bases identical to TRBD2. CDR1 and CDR2 from the germline V gene are SGHKS and YYEKEE (reference sequence). The ends lost 0 bases at V and 4 bases at J; junction bases unmatched: 10. The CDR3 runs 16 residues. CDR3 in DNA: TGTGCCAGCAGCTTGGATCCGGGAGGCTCTCATTACGAGCAGTACTTC. Its translation is CASSLDPGGSHYEQYF.

This clonotype has ten or more counts. The rearrangement joins TRBV7-8 to TRBJ2-1; D gene uncertain. In germline, CDR1 is SGHVS, CDR2 FQNEAQ. The CDR3 spans 13 residues. Trimming took 5 bases from V and 0 from J, leaving 5 bases between them. CDR3 DNA sequence: TGTGCCAGCAGCGAGAGCTCCTACAATGAGCAGTTCTTC. The encoded protein is CASSESSYNEQFF.

This clonotype was seen many times. This chain connects TRBV27 to TRBJ1-2; no definite D call. There are 15 residues in the CDR3. CDR1 and CDR2 (germline): MNHEY, SMNVEV (reference sequence). The V end was cut by 8 bases, the J end by 7 bases, with 23 bases between. The CDR3 bases are TGTGCCAGCGGCTCTGGGGTGTTGGGCGTCTTTGGCTACACCTTC. Amino acids: CASGSGVLGVFGYTF.

This clonotype occurred many times. The chain couples TRBV29-1 to TRBJ2-5, with TRBD2 identical over 8 bases. The germline CDR1 and CDR2 sequences are SQVTM and ANQGSEA. This CDR3 spans 13 amino acids. V lost 6 bases, J lost 4 bases, and 7 bases stayed unmatched. CDR3: CSVNGLAGETQYF. For the CDR3, the DNA is TGCAGCGTCAATGGGCTAGCGGGAGAGACCCAGTACTTC.

This clonotype was counted many times. The V and J genes are TRBV5-1 and TRBJ2-2; maybe TRBD1 (6 bases). V lost 0 bases and J 0 bases, leaving 9 bases between the germline ends. This CDR3 comprises 16 residues. Per the germline V gene, CDR1 is SGHRS and CDR2 is YFSETQ. In nucleotides, the CDR3 is TGCGCCAGCAGCTTGGTTTCAGGGGCGAACACCGGGGAGCTGTTTTTT. Encoded protein: CASSLVSGANTGELFF.

This clonotype has ten or more counts. The rearrangement joins TRBV4-1 to TRBJ2-6, with 8 bases identical to TRBD1. Germline V lookup: CDR1 MGHRA, CDR2 YSYEKL. V trimming: 0 bases; J trimming: 0 bases; junction bases outside the gene matches: 7. This CDR3 comprises 19 residues. In nucleotides, the CDR3 is TGCGCCAGCAGCCAAGACCCCCGGGACAGGAGCTCTGGGGCCAACGTCCTGACTTTC. Amino acids: CASSQDPRDRSSGANVLTF.

This clonotype has ten or more counts. V usage is TRBV29-1 and J usage is TRBJ2-1; TRBD2 might be the D (5 bases). V was trimmed by 3 bases and J by 9 bases, leaving 18 bases between them. The CDR3 covers 14 residues. CDR1 SQVTM and CDR2 ANQGSEA come from the germline V gene. DNA for the CDR3: TGCAGCGTTGAGGATCGGGGTTGGATGGGTGAGCAGTTCTTC. Its protein product is CSVEDRGWMGEQFF.